Included here is one TCR beta chain sequence, with context. No antigen is known for it. Assay: immunoSEQ multiplex PCR; the TCRdb copy retains only in-frame clones and omits some. This table has roughly 84,000 clones, 70% to 90% appearing once. This entry is derived from a study of identifying expanded T cells in peripheral blood. Whole-study findings and limits: Differentially abundant clones: around 1.2 between replicates, roughly 16 at roughly 15 days, roughly 18 at four. Approximately two-week clone count variance significantly increased as total template count grew.

The V end lost 6 bases, the J end lost 4 bases, and 16 bases lay between the germline ends. Germline V gives CDR1 MNHNS, CDR2 SASEGT. The CDR3 has 14 amino acids. Healthy donors had no documented immune events, such as infections, while sampled. This TCR came from a person between 18 and 75 years old in good health. The V and J genes are TRBV6-1 and TRBJ2-7; D is ambiguous. The sample taken for sequencing was blood. This CDR3 reads CASRTLSSAYEQYF. The CDR3 nucleotides read TGTGCCAGCAGGACCTTGAGCAGCGCTTACGAGCAGTACTTC.